Reported below is one TCR beta chain. This specimen belongs to a study of T cell responses to AZD1222 COVID-19 vaccine. Germline CDR1 KGHDR, CDR2 SFDVKD. V was pared by 1 base and J by 2 bases, with 10 bases between. This CDR3 region has 15 residues. TCRdb's table, derived via immunoSEQ multiplex PCR, lists solely in-frame clones and lacks some. The table shows some 120,000 clones, with roughly 90% occurring only once. This TCR was recovered from an adult in good health. The chain has TRBV24-1 and TRBJ2-5; the D gene is possibly TRBD1 (6 bases). Sequencing used peripheral blood, obtained on day 0 of AZD1222 vaccination. CDR3 in amino acids: CATSDFVRGQETQYF. The CDR3 DNA is TGTGCCACCAGTGATTTCGTCAGGGGTCAAGAGACCCAGTACTTC.